Below, 23 T cell receptor beta chains from the same sample are listed, as sequenced in a study of regulatory T cells in long-lasting Graves disease. HTBI primers from iRepertoire and Arm-PCR of CDR3 regions yielded the TCR beta libraries. TCRdb analysed the multiplex PCR reads with MiXCR anew, one entry per CDR3 protein. This sample has around 400,000 distinct CDR3 sequences; roughly a sixth occur once, and the top ten carry approximately 22%. Time point described: newly diagnosed GD, antithyroid drugs for less than 3 months. There was RNA extracted from PBMCs, and the TCR library was made from it. The source material was peripheral blood mononuclear cells (PBMCs), sampled at new diagnosis, from a patient treated with antithyroid drugs. The receptor set was obtained from a female donor with Graves disease.

The rearrangement links TRBV28 to TRBJ2-6; D is unclear. Germline V gene data show CDR1 as MDHEN and CDR2 as SYDVKM. The CDR3 is made up of 15 amino acids. Trimming pared 4 bases from V and 4 bases from J, leaving 11 bases between. The CDR3 sequence is CASSSVLKGANVLTF. The CDR3 coding sequence is TGTGCCAGCAGTTCCGTCCTTAAAGGGGCCAACGTCCTGACTTTC. Variable domain in full (rest from reference TRBV28 and TRBJ2-6): DVKVTQSSRYLVKRTGEKVFLECVQDMDHENMFWYRQDPGLGLRLIYFSYDVKMKEKGDIPEGYSVSREKKERFSLILESASTNQTSMYLCASSSVLKGANVLTFGAGSRLTVL.

This clonotype appeared a single time. The chain couples TRBV7-3 to TRBJ2-1, with TRBD2 matching over 14 bases. V lost 5 bases and J lost 15; bases outside the gene matches: 9. The germline V gene has CDR1 SGHTA and CDR2 FQGTGA. The CDR3 contains 14 residues. Here the CDR3 reads CASSKGGLAGDGFF. The CDR3, as DNA: TGTGCCAGCAGCAAAGGGGGACTAGCGGGAGATGGGTTCTTC.

This clonotype was observed a few times. This rearrangement joins TRBV5-1 to TRBJ2-4; D unclear. Germline CDR1 reads SGHRS; CDR2 reads YFSETQ. The CDR3 runs 19 residues. The germline V and J ends were trimmed by 2 bases and 0 bases, with 21 bases remaining between them. CDR3: CASSFGTRPSTEAKNIQYF. DNA for the CDR3: TGCGCCAGCAGCTTTGGCACCCGACCCTCAACGGAAGCCAAAAACATTCAGTACTTC.

In its sample, this clonotype was seen many times. The chain links TRBV5-8 to TRBJ1-1; a weak D match, TRBD1 (6 bases). Deletions cut 4 bases from V and 4 bases from J, with 23 bases between. This CDR3 contains 17 residues. Germline CDR1 and CDR2: SGHTS and YDEGEE. CDR3 in amino acids: CASSAERPSEGGTEAFF. In DNA form, the CDR3 reads TGTGCCAGCAGCGCAGAACGACCGAGCGAGGGGGGCACTGAAGCTTTCTTT. Full variable domain (remainder filled in from reference TRBV5-8 and TRBJ1-1): EAGVTQSPTHLIKTRGQQATLRCSPISGHTSVYWYQQALGLGLQFLLWYDEGEERNRGNFPPRFSGRQFPNYSSELNVNALELEDSALYLCASSAERPSEGGTEAFFGQGTRLTVV.

This clonotype was observed at least ten times. The rearrangement joins TRBV20-1 to TRBJ1-1; 8 bases are shared with TRBD1. The CDR3 length is 13 residues. Trimming cost V 5 bases and J 1 base; bases outside gene matches: 3. Germline loops: CDR1 DFQATT, CDR2 SNEGSKA (reference sequence). The CDR3 DNA sequence: TGCAGTGCTTTTGGACAGGGGAACACTGAAGCTTTCTTT. Translation gives CSAFGQGNTEAFF.

This clonotype occurred many times. The chain recombines TRBV20-1 with TRBJ2-3, with D hard to call. This CDR3 comprises 14 residues. V was pared by 3 bases and J by 0 bases, with 10 bases between. Germline V gives CDR1 DFQATT, CDR2 SNEGSKA (reference sequence). The CDR3 DNA follows: TGCAGTGCTAGTGGGCGGAGAAGCACAGATACGCAGTATTTT. It is translated as CSASGRRSTDTQYF.

Many counts were recorded for this clonotype. The CDR3 nucleotides read TGTGCCAGCAGTCATGACAGGCTCCAAGAGACCCAGTACTTC. The encoded protein is CASSHDRLQETQYF. The chain has TRBV6-1 and TRBJ2-5, with a tentative D call TRBD1 (6 bases). The germline V gene encodes CDR1 MNHNS and CDR2 SASEGT. This CDR3 is 14 amino acids long. The V gene lost 5 bases and the J gene lost 1 base, with 11 bases spanning the gap.

This clonotype has a count of ten or more. The rearrangement links TRBV13 to TRBJ1-1; 7 bases align to TRBD1. The germline V gene encodes CDR1 PRHDT and CDR2 FYEKMQ (reference sequence). The V and J ends lost 7 bases and 11 bases, in that order; junction bases with no gene match: 10. CDR3 length: 12 residues. The CDR3 protein is CASTRQGVDAFF. The CDR3 region has the DNA TGTGCCAGCACTCGACAGGGTGTTGATGCTTTCTTT.

This clonotype was seen ten or more times. The chain couples TRBV4-3 to TRBJ1-1, with a tentative D call TRBD1 (6 bases). Germline loops: CDR1 LGHNA, CDR2 YSLEER. The germline V and J ends were trimmed by 3 bases and 3 bases, with 17 bases remaining between them. This CDR3 has 16 residues. The CDR3: CASSQKQGRVDTEAFF. CDR3 DNA sequence: TGCGCCAGCAGCCAGAAACAGGGCCGGGTGGACACTGAAGCTTTCTTT.

This clonotype was observed at least ten times. The CDR3 here is CSADYPRDYHRETQYF. The DNA of the CDR3 is TGCAGTGCTGATTACCCGCGGGACTATCACCGAGAGACCCAGTACTTC. The chain employs TRBV20-1 and TRBJ2-5; 7 nucleotides line up with TRBD2. This CDR3 spans 16 amino acids. The junction had 16 bases not matched to a gene; V was cut back by 5 bases and J by 4 bases. The germline V gene encodes CDR1 DFQATT and CDR2 SNEGSKA (reference sequence).

This clonotype was recorded many times. This chain links TRBV27 with TRBJ2-7, with unresolved D. Germline CDR1 MNHEY, CDR2 SMNVEV (reference sequence). V shed 2 bases and J shed 3 bases, with 14 bases lying between them. CDR3 length equals 15 residues. CDR3 sequence reads: CASSLKGNLNYEQYF. CDR3 DNA: TGTGCCAGCAGTTTAAAAGGAAACCTCAACTACGAGCAGTACTTC.

The gene calls are TRBV20-1 and TRBJ1-6; D unclear. V was pared by 0 bases and J by 8 bases, with 8 bases between. The CDR3 sequence is 13 residues long. Germline loops: CDR1 DFQATT, CDR2 SNEGSKA (reference sequence). CDR3 amino acids: CSARDAWDSPLHF. CDR3 nucleotide sequence: TGCAGTGCTAGAGACGCGTGGGATTCACCCCTCCACTTT.

In its sample, this clonotype was seen many times. The V gene is TRBV13, the J gene TRBJ1-2; D is ambiguous. Germline V gene data show CDR1 as PRHDT and CDR2 as FYEKMQ (reference sequence). The CDR3 is 15 residues long. V shed 1 base and J shed 4 bases, with 13 bases lying between them. CDR3 loop: CASSLEGPLSYGYTF. The CDR3 DNA sequence: TGTGCCAGCAGCTTAGAGGGCCCCCTCTCCTATGGCTACACCTTC.

This chain joins TRBV5-8 and TRBJ1-2; TRBD1 agrees at 7 bases. The V segment lost 2 bases and the J segment 6 bases; nucleotides outside the gene matches: 7. Per germline, CDR1 SGHTS and CDR2 YDEGEE. This CDR3 is built from 14 residues. CDR3 region: CASSLGGRGHGYTF. The CDR3 region has the DNA TGTGCCAGCAGCTTAGGGGGCAGAGGACATGGCTACACCTTC.

This chain uses TRBV12-3 or TRBV12-4 with TRBJ1-2; possibly TRBD1 for D (5 bases). Trimming removed 6 bases at V and 4 bases at J, with 18 bases between. The CDR3 is 15 amino acids. In DNA form, the CDR3 reads TGTGCCAGCAGCCAAAGTGTTACAGGATTCTATGGCTACACCTTC. Protein: CASSQSVTGFYGYTF.

This clonotype was picked up a small number of times. The J gene is TRBJ2-5, the V gene TRBV18, with D perhaps TRBD1 (5 bases). V was trimmed by 3 bases and J by 9 bases, leaving 14 bases between them. The germline CDR1 and CDR2 sequences are KGHSH and LQKENI. The CDR3 has 13 amino acids. The CDR3: CASSPVTEGAQYF. The CDR3 DNA is TGTGCCAGCTCACCGGTTACCGAAGGGGCCCAGTACTTC.

This clonotype was picked up many times. This rearrangement joins TRBV20-1 to TRBJ1-1; D is unclear. The CDR3 runs to 13 residues. Germline CDR1 DFQATT, CDR2 SNEGSKA (reference sequence). Trimming took off 6 bases at V and 2 bases at J, with 13 bases between the two ends. The CDR3 DNA reads TGCAGTGCCCAAGGAGGTAGTAACACTGAAGCTTTCTTT. This codes for CSAQGGSNTEAFF.

This clonotype was counted many times. The chain carries TRBV5-6 and TRBJ1-4; unclear D gene. The CDR3 totals 18 residues. CDR1 is SGHDT, CDR2 YYEEEE, per germline. V dropped 0 bases and J dropped 6 bases, with 21 bases sitting between them. The CDR3 sequence is CASSLGPNWLVLDEKLFF. CDR3 coding DNA: TGTGCCAGCAGCTTGGGTCCAAATTGGTTGGTTTTGGATGAAAAACTGTTTTTT.

This clonotype has a count of ten or more. The chain couples TRBV7-2 to TRBJ2-5, with D perhaps TRBD2 (5 bases). The V and J ends lost 1 base and 4 bases respectively, with 16 bases between them. Per the germline V gene, CDR1 is SGHTA and CDR2 is FQGNSA. This CDR3 has 16 amino acids. The CDR3 nucleotides are TGTGCCAGCAGCTTAGTTTTAGCTAGCAGAGGAGAGACCCAGTACTTC. It codes for CASSLVLASRGETQYF.

This clonotype showed up many times. The CDR3 here is CASSLWGRDEDTQYF. CDR3 nucleotides: TGTGCCAGCAGCTTGTGGGGCAGGGATGAAGATACGCAGTATTTT. V and J are TRBV7-8 and TRBJ2-3, with D possibly matching TRBD1 (5 bases). V dropped 3 bases and J dropped 5 bases, with 15 bases sitting between them. CDR1 is SGHVS and CDR2 is FQNEAQ in the germline V gene. This CDR3 is built from 15 residues. The full variable domain, completed using reference TRBV7-8 and TRBJ2-3, is GAGVSQSPRYKVAKRGQDVALRCDPISGHVSLFWYQQALGQGPEFLTYFQNEAQLDKSGLPSDRFFAERPEGSVSTLKIQRTQQEDSAVYLCASSLWGRDEDTQYFGPGTRLTVL.

The chain combines TRBV12-5 with TRBJ1-6; no definite D call. CDR3 length equals 10 residues. Germline CDR1 is LGHNT and CDR2 is FRNRAP. CDR3 sequence reads: CAPSNSPLHF. As DNA, the CDR3 is TGTGCCCCCTCGAATTCACCCCTCCACTTT.

This clonotype was observed at least ten times. V usage is TRBV2 and J usage is TRBJ2-3; D is perhaps TRBD2 (7 bases). Looked up from germline, CDR1 is SNHLY and CDR2 is FYNNEI. V lost 10 bases and J lost 2, with 16 bases in between. The CDR3 sequence is 14 residues long. CDR3 amino acids: CATEGGPYTDTQYF. The CDR3 DNA sequence: TGTGCCACTGAGGGGGGGCCTTACACAGATACGCAGTATTTT.

This clonotype has at least ten counts. This chain connects TRBV20-1 to TRBJ2-1, with D maybe TRBD2 (6 bases). Trimming removed 5 bases from V and 4 bases from J, with 18 bases in between. The V gene's germline CDR1 is DFQATT and CDR2 SNEGSKA (reference sequence). This CDR3 is 15 amino acids long. CDR3 in amino acids: CSAGDRLATYNEQFF. DNA of the CDR3: TGCAGTGCTGGGGATAGGCTAGCGACGTACAATGAGCAGTTCTTC.